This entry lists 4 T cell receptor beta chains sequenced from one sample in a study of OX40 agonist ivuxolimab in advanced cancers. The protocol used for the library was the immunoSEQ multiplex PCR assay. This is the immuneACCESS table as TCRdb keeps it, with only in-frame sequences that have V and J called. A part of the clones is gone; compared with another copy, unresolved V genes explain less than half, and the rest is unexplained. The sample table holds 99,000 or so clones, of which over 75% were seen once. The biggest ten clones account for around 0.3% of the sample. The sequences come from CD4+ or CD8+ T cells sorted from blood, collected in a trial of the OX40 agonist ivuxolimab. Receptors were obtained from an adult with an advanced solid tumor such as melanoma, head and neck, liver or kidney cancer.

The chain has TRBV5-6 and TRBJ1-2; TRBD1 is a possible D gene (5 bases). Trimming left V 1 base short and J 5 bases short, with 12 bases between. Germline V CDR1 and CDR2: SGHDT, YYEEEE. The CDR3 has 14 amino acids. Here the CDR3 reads CASSLPGKTYGYTF. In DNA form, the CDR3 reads TGTGCCAGCAGCTTGCCAGGGAAAACTTATGGCTACACCTTC.

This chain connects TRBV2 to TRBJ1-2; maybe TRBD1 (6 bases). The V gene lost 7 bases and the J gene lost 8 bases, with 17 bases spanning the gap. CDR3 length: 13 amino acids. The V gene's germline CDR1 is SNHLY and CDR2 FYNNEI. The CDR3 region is CASTAQGPGGYTF. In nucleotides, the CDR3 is TGTGCCAGCACTGCTCAGGGGCCGGGCGGCTACACCTTC. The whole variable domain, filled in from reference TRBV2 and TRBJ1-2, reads EPEVTQTPSHQVTQMGQEVILRCVPISNHLYFYWYRQILGQKVEFLVSFYNNEISEKSEIFDDQFSVERPDGSNFTLKIRSTKLEDSAMYFCASTAQGPGGYTFGSGTRLTVV.

CDR3 residues: CASSLSLGDQPQHF. Written as DNA, the CDR3 is TGCGCCAGCAGCCTATCACTGGGAGATCAGCCCCAGCATTTT. The chain combines TRBV4-3 with TRBJ1-5; D uncertain. Trimming took off 4 bases at V and 5 bases at J, with 12 bases between the two ends. Germline V gives CDR1 LGHNA, CDR2 YSLEER. This CDR3 region has 14 residues.

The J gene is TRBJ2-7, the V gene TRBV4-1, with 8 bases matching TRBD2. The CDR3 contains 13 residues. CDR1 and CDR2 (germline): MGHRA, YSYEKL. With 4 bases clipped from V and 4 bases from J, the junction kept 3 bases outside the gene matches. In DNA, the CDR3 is TGCGCCAGCAGCCTCACTAGCGGATACGAGCAGTACTTC. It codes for CASSLTSGYEQYF.